This TCR beta chain was documented in a study of cytomegalovirus exposure and HLA in healthy donors. Study-wide points: For most TCR sequences rarity was the rule, although some public TCRs occurred in many donors. Later examination showed HLA-associated TCR beta chains had greater clonal expansion than equally common others. A later analysis associated some 16,000 TCR beta sequences with HLA alleles at a 0.05 false discovery rate. Links to common viral pathogens appeared, in a later analysis, for several of the most significant clusters.

The germline V and J ends were trimmed by 0 bases and 10 bases, with 11 bases remaining between them. Germline assignment: CDR1 SGDLS and CDR2 YYNGEE. The CDR3 is 14 amino acids. The PCR was carried out with 60 Vbeta primers and 13 Jbeta primers. Here immunoSEQ multiplex PCR was the method, and the copy in TCRdb shows in-frame clones only, minus some. The sample includes some 150,000 clones, over 8% of them seen just once. For this clone: Its antigen is not identified.

The rearrangement joins TRBV9 to TRBJ2-6, with a tentative D call TRBD1 (6 bases). This clonotype was sampled from a male donor in good health and CMV-seronegative. The source material was PBMCs. CDR3 bases: TGTGCCAGCAGCGTAGAACCAGGGACAAACGTCCTGACTTTC. Residues: CASSVEPGTNVLTF.